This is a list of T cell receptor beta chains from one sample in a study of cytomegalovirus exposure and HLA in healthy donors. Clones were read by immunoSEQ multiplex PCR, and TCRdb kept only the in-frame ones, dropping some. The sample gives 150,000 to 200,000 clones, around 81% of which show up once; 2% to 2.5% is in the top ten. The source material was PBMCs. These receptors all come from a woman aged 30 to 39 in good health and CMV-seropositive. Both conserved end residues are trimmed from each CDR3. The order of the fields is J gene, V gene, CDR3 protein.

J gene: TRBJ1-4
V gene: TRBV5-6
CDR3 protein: ASRQHRVIEKLF

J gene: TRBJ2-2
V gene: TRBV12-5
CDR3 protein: ASGLGQGTTGELF

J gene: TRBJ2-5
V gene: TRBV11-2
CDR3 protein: ASSFRGGGAVETQY

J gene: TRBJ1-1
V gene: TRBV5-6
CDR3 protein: ASSFPGRTANTEAF

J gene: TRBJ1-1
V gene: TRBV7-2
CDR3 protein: ASSLQGQNTEAF

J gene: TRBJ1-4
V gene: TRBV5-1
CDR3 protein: ASSSQGTGEKLF

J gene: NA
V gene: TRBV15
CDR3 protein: ATSRDLAGGSYEQY

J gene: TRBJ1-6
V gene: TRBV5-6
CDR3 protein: ASSLNAGPQNYNSPLH

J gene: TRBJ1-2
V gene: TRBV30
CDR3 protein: AWSAGSNYGYT

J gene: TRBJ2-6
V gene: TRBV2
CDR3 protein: ASSDNGAGANVLT

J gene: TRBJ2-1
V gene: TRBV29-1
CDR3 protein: SVDSTGNEQF

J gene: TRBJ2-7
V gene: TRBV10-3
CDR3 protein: AISGGLAGTNEQY

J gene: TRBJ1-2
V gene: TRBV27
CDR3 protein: ASRFDEDTTEPKRCGYT

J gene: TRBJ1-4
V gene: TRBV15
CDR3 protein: ATSSKPLMINEKLF

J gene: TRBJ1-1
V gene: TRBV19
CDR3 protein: ASRRVGAPDTEAF

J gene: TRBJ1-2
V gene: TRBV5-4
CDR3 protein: ASSLAGGIGGYT

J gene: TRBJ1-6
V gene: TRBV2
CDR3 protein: ASVRQGPTYNSPLH

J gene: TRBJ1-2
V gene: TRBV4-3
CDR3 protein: ASSQDLADDYGYT

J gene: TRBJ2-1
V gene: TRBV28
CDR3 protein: ASSLAGGWF

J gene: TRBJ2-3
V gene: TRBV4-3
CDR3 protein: AHPLEITDTQY

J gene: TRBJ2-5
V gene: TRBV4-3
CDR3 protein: ASSQDGRGRAGETQY

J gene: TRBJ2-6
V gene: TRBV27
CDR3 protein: ASSFRVDSSGANVLT

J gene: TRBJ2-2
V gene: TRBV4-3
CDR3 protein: ASSQEWATGSGGELF

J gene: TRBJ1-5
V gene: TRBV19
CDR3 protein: ASSIGTGNQPQH

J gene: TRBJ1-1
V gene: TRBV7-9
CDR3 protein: ASSLEGGGGTEAF

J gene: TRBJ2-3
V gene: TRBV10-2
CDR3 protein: ASRGQGTQY

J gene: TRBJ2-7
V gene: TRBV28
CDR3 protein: ASSYRGRGSYEQY

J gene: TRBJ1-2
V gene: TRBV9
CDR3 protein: ASSSRDRGRAGYT

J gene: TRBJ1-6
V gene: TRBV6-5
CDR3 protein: ASSPVGGAGSPLH

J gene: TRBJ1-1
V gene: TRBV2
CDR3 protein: ASSEGQAEAF

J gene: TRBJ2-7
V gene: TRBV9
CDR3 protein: ASTPFDRVDEQY

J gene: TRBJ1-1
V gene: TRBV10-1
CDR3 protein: ASRGQGEAF

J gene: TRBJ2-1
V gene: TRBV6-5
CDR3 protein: ASKRDSVFPQF

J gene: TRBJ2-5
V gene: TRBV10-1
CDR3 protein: ASSDGLAGKETQY

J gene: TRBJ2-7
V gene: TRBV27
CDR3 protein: ASSSGGGYEQY

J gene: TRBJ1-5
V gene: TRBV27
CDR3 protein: ASSGGGVGQPQH

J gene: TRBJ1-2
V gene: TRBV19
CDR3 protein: ASTEAGGLLYGYT

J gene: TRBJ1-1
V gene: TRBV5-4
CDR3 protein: ASSPRGGDTEAF

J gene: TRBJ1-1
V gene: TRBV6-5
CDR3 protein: ASSLTGFTEAF

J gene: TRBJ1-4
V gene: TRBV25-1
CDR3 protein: ASSEFVSDGGGEKLF

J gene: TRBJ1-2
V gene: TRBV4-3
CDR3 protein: ASSQKRGLGYT